The 21 T cell receptor beta chains below come from one sample, sequenced in a study of identical twins. Each CDR3 protein is one row after TCRdb ran MiXCR on the 5' RACE reads. The table includes about 700,000 distinct CDR3 sequences, over 5% detected once. The sample taken for sequencing was naive T cells sorted from blood. Receptors were obtained from a young man in good health.

The chain uses TRBV21-1 and TRBJ2-3; the table's D gene call, TRBD1, was not cross checked with the DNA. TRBV21-1 is described as a pseudogene. CDR3 length: 15 residues. The CDR3 bases are TGTGCCAGCAGCAAGAGTTACAGGGTCCCAGATACGCAGTATTTT. It yields the protein CASSKSYRVPDTQYF.

This clonotype was detected ten times or more. The rearrangement links TRBV5-1 to TRBJ2-1; D is unclear. The ends were cut back, 0 bases at V and 15 bases at J, with 19 bases in the middle. Germline V gene data show CDR1 as SGHRS and CDR2 as YFSETQ. This CDR3 is built from 14 residues. CDR3 amino acids: CASSLEDRVLILFF. DNA for the CDR3: TGCGCCAGCAGCTTGGAAGATAGGGTTTTAATTCTGTTCTTC.

The rearrangement uses TRBV30 and TRBJ2-6; D might be TRBD1 (5 bases). Germline V gives CDR1 GTSNPN, CDR2 SVGIG (reference sequence). The length of the CDR3 is 13 residues. The germline V and J ends were trimmed by 4 bases and 4 bases, with 8 bases remaining between them. The CDR3 sequence: CAWTGSGANVLTF. The CDR3 coding sequence is TGTGCCTGGACAGGGTCCGGGGCCAACGTCCTGACTTTC.

The V and J genes are TRBV12-3 or TRBV12-4 and TRBJ1-3, with 8 bases aligning to TRBD1. The CDR3 covers 13 residues. After removal of 8 bases from V and 6 bases from J, the junction contained 6 bases not matched to a gene. CDR3 sequence reads: CASRTGILNTIYF. The CDR3 DNA is TGTGCCAGCCGGACAGGGATCTTAAACACCATATATTTT.

This clonotype was detected ten times or more. CDR3 protein: CASSLEGAGGQPQHF. For the CDR3, the DNA is TGCGCCAGCAGCTTGGAGGGGGCCGGAGGTCAGCCCCAGCATTTT. The chain has TRBV5-1 and TRBJ1-5; 7 bases match TRBD1. V shed 0 bases, J shed 6 bases, and the junction held 6 bases outside the gene matches. This CDR3 region has 15 residues. CDR1 and CDR2 from the germline V gene are SGHRS and YFSETQ.

Concerning this clonotype itself: The conserved final phenylalanine or tryptophan is absent from the CDR3, which likely points to a read error. The V call is TRBV4-2, the J call TRBJ2-5; D possibly corresponds to TRBD1 (6 bases). The CDR3 sequence is 15 residues long. The V gene's germline CDR1 is LGHNA and CDR2 YNFKEQ. V lost 1 base and J 3 bases, leaving 12 bases between the germline ends. In nucleotides, the CDR3 is TGTGCCAGCAGCCAAGCCGGGACACCCAAAGAGACCCAGTACTAC. Amino acids: CASSQAGTPKETQYY.

At least ten counts were recorded for this clonotype. This chain uses TRBV29-1 with TRBJ2-5; D tentatively reads TRBD1 or TRBD2 (5 bases each). The ends were cut back, 7 bases at V and 0 bases at J, with 12 bases in the middle. The CDR3 is made up of 13 amino acids. Germline V gene sequence: CDR1 SQVTM, CDR2 ANQGSEA. CDR3 bases: TGCAGCGCCCAGGGAGTGTACCAAGAGACCCAGTACTTC. This sequence encodes CSAQGVYQETQYF.

This clonotype was recorded many times. This chain uses TRBV18 with TRBJ2-3, with TRBD1 identical over 7 bases. The germline CDR1 and CDR2 sequences are KGHSH and LQKENI. With V trimmed by 5 bases and J by 8 bases, 7 bases remained unmatched. The CDR3 has 13 amino acids. The CDR3 region is CASSETGAATQYF. CDR3 sequence (DNA): TGTGCCAGCTCAGAAACAGGGGCGGCTACGCAGTATTTT.

In this sample, this clonotype turned up many times. The genes are TRBV6-1 and TRBJ2-5; no clear D. V was trimmed by 9 bases and J by 4 bases, leaving 15 bases between them. Germline V lookup: CDR1 MNHNS, CDR2 SASEGT. This CDR3 has 13 amino acids. CDR3 region: CASTFHTGETQYF. CDR3 nucleotides: TGTGCCAGTACCTTCCACACGGGAGAGACCCAGTACTTC.

This clonotype was observed a handful of times. The chain joins TRBV4-2 to TRBJ2-2, with TRBD2 as a possible D gene (6 bases). Trimming took 1 base from V and 0 from J, leaving 15 bases between them. This CDR3 spans 18 amino acids. Germline V gene sequence: CDR1 LGHNA, CDR2 YNFKEQ. The CDR3 DNA is TGTGCCAGCAGCCAAGCGTTCTCGGAGGGGACGAACACCGGGGAGCTGTTTTTT. This encodes CASSQAFSEGTNTGELFF.

The rearrangement links TRBV7-8 to TRBJ2-1; 9 bases agree with TRBD2. After removal of 5 bases from V and 5 bases from J, the junction contained 10 bases not matched to a gene. Germline lookup yields CDR1 SGHVS and CDR2 FQNEAQ. The CDR3 consists of 16 residues. The CDR3 DNA is TGTGCCAGCAGCCCCAACGGACTAGCGACCCACAATGAGCAGTTCTTC. It yields the protein CASSPNGLATHNEQFF. Complete variable domain (other parts from reference TRBV7-8 and TRBJ2-1): GAGVSQSPRYKVAKRGQDVALRCDPISGHVSLFWYQQALGQGPEFLTYFQNEAQLDKSGLPSDRFFAERPEGSVSTLKIQRTQQEDSAVYLCASSPNGLATHNEQFFGPGTRLTVL.

This clonotype was recorded at least ten times. The chain recombines TRBV4-3 with TRBJ1-2, with D possibly TRBD1 on 5 matching bases. The CDR3 runs to 15 residues. Germline CDR1 LGHNA, CDR2 YSLEER. V was shortened by 2 bases and J by 4 bases, with 14 bases between the two germline ends. The CDR3 DNA sequence: TGCGCCAGCAGCCAAACAAGACAGCATTCCTATGGCTACACCTTC. Amino acids: CASSQTRQHSYGYTF.

The chain combines TRBV5-1 with TRBJ2-7; 8 bases align to TRBD1. CDR3 length equals 13 residues. Per the germline V gene, CDR1 is SGHRS and CDR2 is YFSETQ. With V trimmed by 4 bases and J by 4 bases, 4 bases remained unmatched. CDR3 sequence (DNA): TGCGCCAGCAGCGTGGGACAGGAATACGAGCAGTACTTC. It translates to CASSVGQEYEQYF. Full variable domain (rest looked up from reference TRBV5-1 and TRBJ2-7): KAGVTQTPRYLIKTRGQQVTLSCSPISGHRSVSWYQQTPGQGLQFLFEYFSETQRNKGNFPGRFSGRQFSNSRSEMNVSTLELGDSALYLCASSVGQEYEQYFGPGTRLTVT.

This clonotype was picked up a small number of times. This chain uses TRBV3-1 with TRBJ2-1; D is unresolved. The CDR3 spans 13 residues. The ends were cut back, 3 bases at V and 9 bases at J, with 12 bases in the middle. Germline-derived CDR1 and CDR2 are LGHDT and YNNKEL (reference sequence). CDR3 region: CASSHPRVTEQFF. CDR3 DNA: TGTGCCAGCAGCCACCCTCGGGTAACTGAGCAGTTCTTC.

Here the CDR3 DNA reads TGCGCCAGCAGCCCCGGACAGGGGGGACTCTACGAGCAGTACTTC. Its translation is CASSPGQGGLYEQYF. This rearrangement joins TRBV5-1 to TRBJ2-7; 10 nucleotides match TRBD1. The V and J ends lost 4 bases and 3 bases, in that order; junction bases with no gene match: 7. Germline V gene data show CDR1 as SGHRS and CDR2 as YFSETQ. CDR3 length: 15 residues.

Many counts were recorded for this clonotype. The chain joins TRBV6-2 or TRBV6-3 to TRBJ2-1; TRBD2 matches at 10 bases. V trimming: 8 bases; J trimming: 8 bases; junction bases outside the gene matches: 15. The V gene's germline CDR1 is MNHEY and CDR2 SVGEGT. This CDR3 comprises 16 residues. CDR3 DNA sequence: TGTGCCAGCTGCCCCTCGGGAGCGGGAGGGTTGGATGAGCAGTTCTTC. It translates to CASCPSGAGGLDEQFF.

This clonotype was seen a few times. The genes are TRBV7-8 and TRBJ1-3; D call uncertain. In germline, CDR1 is SGHVS, CDR2 FQNEAQ. Deletions cut 5 bases from V and 0 bases from J, with 5 bases between. This CDR3 is built from 13 residues. The CDR3 bases are TGTGCCAGCAGCCGTGCCTCTGGAAACACCATATATTTT. Its protein product is CASSRASGNTIYF.

V is TRBV5-1 and J is TRBJ2-3; the match to TRBD1 covers 7 bases. CDR1 is SGHRS and CDR2 is YFSETQ in the germline V gene. Trimming removed 1 base from V and 2 bases from J; junction bases left unmatched: 4. This CDR3 is built from 15 residues. CDR3 loop: CASSLLDRDTDTQYF. DNA for the CDR3: TGCGCCAGCAGCTTGCTAGACAGGGACACAGATACGCAGTATTTT.

This clonotype was counted many times. The rearrangement joins TRBV4-3 to TRBJ2-1; a possible D gene is TRBD2 (6 bases). V shed 0 bases and J shed 4 bases, with 13 bases lying between them. The CDR3 is 16 amino acids. CDR1 is LGHNA, CDR2 YSLEER, per germline. The CDR3 sequence is CASSQDSSGPYNEQFF. The CDR3 DNA reads TGCGCCAGCAGCCAAGATTCGAGCGGGCCTTACAATGAGCAGTTCTTC.

The V call is TRBV4-3, the J call TRBJ2-7; the D gene is possibly TRBD2 (6 bases). Germline lookup yields CDR1 LGHNA and CDR2 YSLEER. The ends were cut back, 1 base at V and 6 bases at J, with 16 bases in the middle. The CDR3 is made up of 15 amino acids. The DNA for the CDR3 is TGCGCCAGCAGCCAAGTGGTAGGACTACCCACCGAGCAGTACTTC. It translates to CASSQVVGLPTEQYF.

This clonotype has at least ten counts. The rearrangement uses TRBV15 and TRBJ2-1; D not resolved. CDR1 and CDR2 (germline): LNHNV, YYDKDF (reference sequence). This CDR3 region has 12 residues. Trimming took 3 bases from V and 5 from J, leaving 5 bases between them. This chain's CDR3 is CATSRVHNEQFF. The CDR3 coding sequence is TGTGCCACCAGCAGGGTACACAATGAGCAGTTCTTC. Supplemented by reference TRBV15 and TRBJ2-1, the full variable domain reads DAMVIQNPRYQVTQFGKPVTLSCSQTLNHNVMYWYQQKSSQAPKLLFHYYDKDFNNEADTPDNFQSRRPNTSFCFLDIRSPGLGDTAMYLCATSRVHNEQFFGPGTRLTVL.